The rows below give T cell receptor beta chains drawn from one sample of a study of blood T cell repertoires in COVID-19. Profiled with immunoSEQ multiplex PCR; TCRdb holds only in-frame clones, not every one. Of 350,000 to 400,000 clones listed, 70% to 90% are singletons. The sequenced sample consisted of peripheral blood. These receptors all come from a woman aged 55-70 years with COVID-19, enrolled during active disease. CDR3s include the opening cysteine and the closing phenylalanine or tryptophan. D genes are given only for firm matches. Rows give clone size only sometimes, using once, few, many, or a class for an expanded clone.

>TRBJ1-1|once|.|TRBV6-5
TGTGCCAGCAGTTTCTGGGGGGGGAGCACTGAAGCTTTCTTT
CASSFWGGSTEAFF
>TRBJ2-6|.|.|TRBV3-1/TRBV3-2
TGTGCCAGCAGCCAAGAAGGGGCCCAGGGCCTCTCTGGGGCCAACGTCCTGACTTTC
CASSQEGAQGLSGANVLTF
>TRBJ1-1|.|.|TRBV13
TGTGCCAGCAGCTTAAGTATTATCCGTCCAGCAAATCAGAGAGGTGAAGCTTTCTTT
CASSLSIIRPANQRGEAFF
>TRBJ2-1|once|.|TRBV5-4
TGTGCCAGCACGCTCCTGTTCGGCAATGAGCAGTTCTTC
CASTLLFGNEQFF
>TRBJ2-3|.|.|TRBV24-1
TGTGCCACCAGTGATTCCAGGGGATTTGGCACAGATACGCAGTATTTT
CATSDSRGFGTDTQYF
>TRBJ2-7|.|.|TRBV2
TGTGCCAGCAGTGAAGGGCCCTCTCGGCAGTACTTC
CASSEGPSRQYF
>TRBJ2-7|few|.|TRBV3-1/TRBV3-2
TGTGCCAGCAGCCCCGAGGCAACCTACGAGCAGTACTTC
CASSPEATYEQYF
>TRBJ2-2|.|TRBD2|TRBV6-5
TGTGCCAGCAGTAGACTAGCGGTGAACCCCGGGGAGCTGTTTTTT
CASSRLAVNPGELFF
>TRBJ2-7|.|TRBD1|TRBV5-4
TGTGCCAGCAGGCTAAACACAGGGGGTGGGTACGAGCAGTACTTC
CASRLNTGGGYEQYF
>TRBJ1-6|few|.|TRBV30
TGTGCCTCCACCGGGTGGGTTAATTCACCCCTCCACTTT
CASTGWVNSPLHF
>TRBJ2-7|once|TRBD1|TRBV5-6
TGTGCCAGCAGCTTGAAGGGGGCGGGGCAGTACTTC
CASSLKGAGQYF
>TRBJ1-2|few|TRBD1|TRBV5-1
TGCGCCAGCAGCTTGGCCCCGGGACAGGCCGACTATGGCTACACCTTC
CASSLAPGQADYGYTF
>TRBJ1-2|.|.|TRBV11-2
TGTGCCAGCAGCTTAGTTGTATCGAGCTCTTACTATGGCTACACCTTC
CASSLVVSSSYYGYTF
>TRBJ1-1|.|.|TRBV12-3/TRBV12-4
TGTGCCAGCAGCTTCACCCTAGAAGCTTTCTTT
CASSFTLEAFF
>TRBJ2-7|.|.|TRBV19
TGTGCCAGTAGTATAGCCTTGGACAGCTACGAGCAGTACTTC
CASSIALDSYEQYF
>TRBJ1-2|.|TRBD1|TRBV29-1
TGCAGCGTGGACAGGGGGTCCAATTCGATCGGCTACACCTTC
CSVDRGSNSIGYTF
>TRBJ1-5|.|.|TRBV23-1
TGCGCCAGCAGTCACGCGGACAGTGACAATCAGCCCCAGCATTTT
CASSHADSDNQPQHF
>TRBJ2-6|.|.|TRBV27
TGTGCCAGCAGTTCTATGTCTGGGGCCAACGTCCTGACTTTC
CASSSMSGANVLTF
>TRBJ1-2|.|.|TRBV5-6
TGTGCCAGCAGCTTGAGGGGGTTTCTCCCCCCCTATGGCTACACCTTC
CASSLRGFLPPYGYTF
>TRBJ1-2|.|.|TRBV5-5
TGTGCCAGCAGCTTCCCCCAGGTTCTTGGCTACACCTTC
CASSFPQVLGYTF
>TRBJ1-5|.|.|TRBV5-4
TGTGCCAGCAGCAAGGCATTAGGGGATCAGCCCCAGCATTTT
CASSKALGDQPQHF
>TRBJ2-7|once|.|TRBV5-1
TGCGCCAGCAGCTCACGCGGGGACTACGAGCAGTACTTC
CASSSRGDYEQYF
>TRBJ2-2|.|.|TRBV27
TGTGCCAGCAGTTTACGTCACCCTGCGATGGCCGGGGAGCTGTTTTTT
CASSLRHPAMAGELFF
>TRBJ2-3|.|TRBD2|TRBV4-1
TGCGCCAGCAGCCCACTAGCGGGGGCGGGCACAGATACGCAGTATTTT
CASSPLAGAGTDTQYF
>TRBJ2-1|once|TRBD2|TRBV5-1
TGCGCCAGCAGCATACCGGGACTAGCGGGTGCCAATGAGCAGTTCTTC
CASSIPGLAGANEQFF
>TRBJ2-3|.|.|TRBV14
TGTGCCAGCAGCGCTCACCTAGGGGCCAATACGCAGTATTTT
CASSAHLGANTQYF
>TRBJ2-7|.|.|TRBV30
TGTGCCTGGAGTCACTCCTACGAGCAGTACTTC
CAWSHSYEQYF
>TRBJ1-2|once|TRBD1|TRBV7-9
TGTGCCAGCAGCTTAGAGGGACAGATTAATGAGGGCTACACCTTC
CASSLEGQINEGYTF
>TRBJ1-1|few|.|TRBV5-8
TGTGCCAGCAGCCTGTTGCGAACTGAAGCTTTCTTT
CASSLLRTEAFF
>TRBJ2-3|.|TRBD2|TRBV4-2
TGTGCCAGCAGCCAGGGGACTAGCGGGGGGGCCGGAGATACGCAGTATTTT
CASSQGTSGGAGDTQYF
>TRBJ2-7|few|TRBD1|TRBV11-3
TGTGCCAGCAGCCTCGACAGGGTGGGGCAGTACTTC
CASSLDRVGQYF
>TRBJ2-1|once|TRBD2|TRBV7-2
TGTGCCAGCAGCCCCAGCGGGGGGGCGCTTCGTGAGCAGTTCTTC
CASSPSGGALREQFF
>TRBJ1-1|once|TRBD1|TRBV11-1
TGTGCCAGCAGCCCCCTCGGACAGGGGTACGGGGCTGAAGCTTTCTTT
CASSPLGQGYGAEAFF
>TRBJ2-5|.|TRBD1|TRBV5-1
TGCGCCAGCAGCTTACAGGGGCGAGAGACCCAGTACTTC
CASSLQGRETQYF
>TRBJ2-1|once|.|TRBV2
TGTGCCAGCAGCTTATCAGGGGTGCCGTTCAATGAGCAGTTCTTC
CASSLSGVPFNEQFF
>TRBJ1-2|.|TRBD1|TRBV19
TGTGCCAGCTCCCCGGGACAGGGCTCTGGCTACACCTTC
CASSPGQGSGYTF
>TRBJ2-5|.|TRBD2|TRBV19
TGTGCCAGTAGTCCCCCAGCGGGGTTGGGGGCCCAGTACTTC
CASSPPAGLGAQYF
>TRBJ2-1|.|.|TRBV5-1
TGCGCCAGCAGCTTGGACAGCAATGAGCAGTTCTTC
CASSLDSNEQFF
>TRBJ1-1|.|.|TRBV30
TGTGCCTGGAGTACCTTTACGGTGAACACTGAAGCTTTCTTT
CAWSTFTVNTEAFF
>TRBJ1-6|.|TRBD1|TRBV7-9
TGTGCCAGCAGCTTCGGGACAGGGGGTTCACCCCTCCACTTT
CASSFGTGGSPLHF
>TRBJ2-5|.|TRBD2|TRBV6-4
TGTGCCAGCAGTGACGACGGGACTAGCGGGGGCACCTGTAAAGAGACCCAGTACTTC
CASSDDGTSGGTCKETQYF
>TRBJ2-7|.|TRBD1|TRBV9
TGTGCCAGCAGCACTACCTTGACAGGGGACGAGCAGTACTTC
CASSTTLTGDEQYF
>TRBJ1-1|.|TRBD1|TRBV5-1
TGCGCCAGCAGCTCACTCCCCAGGGACAGGGGGTTGGGTTGGATGAACACTGAAGCTTTCTTT
CASSSLPRDRGLGWMNTEAFF
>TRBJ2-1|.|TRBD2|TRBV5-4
TGTGCCAGCAGGGGTCTAGCGGGGGGGCCCGGTGAGCAGTTCTTC
CASRGLAGGPGEQFF
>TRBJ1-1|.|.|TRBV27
TGTGCCACCTGGGTGAGGGGGACTGAAGCTTTCTTT
CATWVRGTEAFF
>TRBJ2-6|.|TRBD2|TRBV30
TGTGCCTGGAGTGTAATGCGGACTAGCGGGGACGTCTCTGGGGCCAACGTCCTGACTTTC
CAWSVMRTSGDVSGANVLTF
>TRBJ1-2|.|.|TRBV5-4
TGTGCCAGCAGCCAGGGAAACTATGGCTACACCTTC
CASSQGNYGYTF